The rows below give T cell receptor beta chains drawn from one sample of a study of OX40 agonist ivuxolimab in advanced cancers. Method: immunoSEQ multiplex PCR; TCRdb's copy keeps in-frame clones and lacks some. Of 60,000 to 100,000 clones in the sample, around 92% are singletons; the top ten hold approximately 0.48%. The specimen comprised CD4+ or CD8+ T cells sorted from blood, sampled in a trial of the OX40 agonist ivuxolimab. The origin of the receptors is an adult with an advanced solid tumor such as melanoma, head and neck, liver or kidney cancer. Each CDR3 is given without its conserved first and last residue. The D gene is left open where the match is weak.

V gene	J gene	D gene	CDR3 protein
TRBV7-9	TRBJ2-7	-	ASSFGGALVEQY
TRBV29-1	TRBJ2-7	-	SVEDPGPGTYEQY
TRBV28	TRBJ2-7	-	ASSLPSRASLRGQY
TRBV7-3	TRBJ2-1	-	ASSLAIAPRNEQF
TRBV15	TRBJ2-2	-	ATSGDLWGRTTGELF
TRBV7-2	TRBJ2-7	-	ASSFSRTTGWYEQY
TRBV7-2	-	-	ASSRGAYEQY
TRBV7-8	TRBJ1-1	TRBD1	ASSFFSGQGNTEAF
TRBV27	TRBJ2-7	-	ASSLRGSYEQY
TRBV19	TRBJ1-1	-	ASSLDRHSTEAF
TRBV11-2	TRBJ2-1	TRBD2	ASSLRGSGNRNEQF
TRBV27	TRBJ2-7	-	ASSSSSGLGYEQY
TRBV7-3	TRBJ2-2	-	ASSYRTGNTGELF
TRBV19	TRBJ2-7	TRBD2	ATRREGQRSYEQY
TRBV6-1	TRBJ2-4	TRBD2	ASSEAISGRAEVLAKNIQY
TRBV28	TRBJ2-3	-	ASRQEAGMWTQY
TRBV19	TRBJ1-2	TRBD1	ASRQGSSSFYGYT
TRBV27	TRBJ2-7	TRBD2	ASSLSGRAYEQY
TRBV11-3	TRBJ2-3	TRBD1	ASSLSLAGGADTQY
TRBV29-1	TRBJ2-7	-	SATQGGGYEQY
TRBV7-9	TRBJ2-7	TRBD2	ASSFRSSAGGPGEQY
TRBV19	TRBJ1-5	-	ASMREGNQPQH
TRBV5-4	TRBJ2-7	TRBD2	ASSANSGTSYEQY
TRBV30	TRBJ2-2	-	ACLTRRTGELF
TRBV6-6	TRBJ1-2	TRBD1	ASSYGRQGNNYGYT
TRBV6-1	TRBJ1-5	TRBD1	ASREDRGRGWGNQPQH
TRBV7-3	TRBJ1-1	-	ASSPNGAPNTEAF
TRBV28	TRBJ2-3	TRBD2	ASSTYLAGQRDTQY
TRBV11-1	TRBJ2-2	TRBD2	ASSLRPSGSTGELF
TRBV7-9	TRBJ2-1	-	ASSLGVGGNEQF
TRBV7-9	-	-	ASSLGRNPYEQY
TRBV30	TRBJ2-1	TRBD2	AWSVKLAGRYNEQF
TRBV28	TRBJ2-3	-	ASSPDRPSTDTQY
TRBV28	TRBJ2-6	TRBD1	ASSHGQGFPGANVLT
TRBV7-9	TRBJ1-2	-	ASSPTGTALGYT
TRBV18	TRBJ2-5	TRBD2	ASSRVSGRNAPQY
TRBV28	TRBJ2-7	TRBD2	ASSRREVSYEQY
TRBV6-4	TRBJ2-2	-	ASSVAGSPPGELF
TRBV6-6	TRBJ1-1	TRBD1	ASSPRDRGREAF
TRBV5-4	TRBJ1-2	-	ASSLAGFGGYT
TRBV28	-	-	ASTESSPYEQY
TRBV27	TRBJ2-7	-	ASSLSHAGYEQY
TRBV5-4	TRBJ1-4	-	ASSRSFGKLF
TRBV19	TRBJ2-2	-	ASSGFGRTHTGELF
TRBV15	TRBJ2-1	TRBD2	ATSRSSGNYNEQF
TRBV19	TRBJ1-2	TRBD1	ASRDRGQSFYGYT
TRBV28	TRBJ1-2	TRBD1	ASTTGDYGYT
TRBV18	TRBJ2-5	-	ASSPGRTIQETQY
TRBV19	TRBJ1-5	-	ASSIDSVMGQPQH
TRBV7-3	TRBJ2-6	TRBD2	ASSSLAGDGANVLT
TRBV7-2	TRBJ2-1	-	ASSRLTRNEQF
TRBV4-2	TRBJ2-5	-	ASSQDRREETQY
TRBV5-1	TRBJ1-2	-	ASSLGGTGLNYGYT
TRBV4-3	TRBJ2-1	TRBD1	ASSQEWTGTYNEQF
TRBV7-9	TRBJ2-7	TRBD2	ASSLALISGSYEQY
TRBV5-1	TRBJ2-3	-	ASSLGGLTDTQY
TRBV4-1	TRBJ1-1	-	ASSQEWESTEAF